The T cell receptor (beta chain) described here comes from a study of control samples from healthy donors and cancer patients. Produced via immunoSEQ multiplex PCR; TCRdb's table is partial and in-frame only. The sample includes some 110,000 clones, approximately 90% of them seen just once. Deletions cut 5 bases from V and 5 bases from J, with 10 bases between. CDR1 and CDR2 from the germline V gene are MNHNY and SVGAGI (reference sequence). This CDR3 has 14 amino acids. The TCR sequence derives from a woman aged 50 to 60 with colorectal cancer. This chain joins TRBV6-6 and TRBJ1-6; no firm D call. Sequencing input: PBMCs. CDR3 nucleotides: TGTGCCAGCAGTCAACCCGTGAATAATTCACCCCTCCACTTT. This gives the protein CASSQPVNNSPLHF.